The present entry profiles one TCR beta chain with its context. Its cognate antigen is unknown. The sample originates from a study of T cell responses to AZD1222 COVID-19 vaccine. Only in-frame clones appear in the TCRdb table, and some are missing; sequencing was by immunoSEQ multiplex PCR. In the table there are roughly 120,000 clones, roughly 84% of which are singletons. Study-level results: Donors skewed white British and female; clonal diversity was possibly underestimated.

This specimen consisted of peripheral blood, obtained on day 0 of AZD1222 vaccination. This receptor was obtained from an adult in good health.

The CDR3 spells CASSPRIGQMGAETQYF. Here the CDR3 DNA reads TGTGCCAGCAGCCCCAGAATCGGCCAGATGGGTGCAGAGACCCAGTACTTC. This chain connects TRBV4-2 to TRBJ2-5; D is undetermined. Germline lookup yields CDR1 LGHNA and CDR2 YNFKEQ. V was cut by 4 bases and J by 4 bases, with 22 bases left in between. The CDR3 totals 17 residues.